This TCR beta chain was sequenced during a study of radiotherapy plus CTLA-4 blockade in lung cancer. Overall study findings and caveats: Interferon-beta and early blood T cell clone dynamics reportedly predicted response best.

The protocol was immunoSEQ multiplex PCR, while the TCRdb copy is restricted to in-frame clones and leaves out a portion. The sample includes approximately 52,000 clones, about three quarters of them seen just once. CTLA-4 blockade using ipilimumab, together with focal radiation, was received by patients with chemo-refractory metastatic non-small-cell lung cancer. As for this clone: Its antigen is unknown.

Per the germline V gene, CDR1 is SGHTA and CDR2 is FQGNSA. The CDR3 length is 16 residues. V lost 5 bases and J 1 base, leaving 17 bases between the germline ends. The specimen was peripheral blood, collected from a patient treated with radiotherapy plus ipilimumab. The chain couples TRBV7-2 to TRBJ1-1, with a weak D call TRBD1 (6 bases). The receptor was derived from a human donor with non-small cell lung cancer whose response to radiotherapy plus ipilimumab could not be evaluated. CDR3 in amino acids: CASSASGARENTEAFF. The CDR3 DNA is TGTGCCAGCAGCGCGTCAGGGGCGCGTGAGAACACTGAAGCTTTCTTT.